This TCR beta chain was obtained from a study of radiation and T cells in renal cell carcinoma. Findings of the study overall: Irradiated tumors had higher TCR clonality than control tumors. Compared with controls, irradiated tumors had more, larger dominant CDR3 motifs. Intratumoral heterogeneity was not captured in these approximately 1 g regions.

Treatment given: treatment-naive control, cytoreductive nephrectomy. Treatment-naive patients without radiation supplied the control tumors at nephrectomy. Clones were read by immunoSEQ multiplex PCR, and TCRdb kept only the in-frame ones, dropping some. The sample contains about 24,000 clones, over 45% of which appear only once. The germline gives CDR1 SEHNR, CDR2 FQNEAQ (reference sequence). The CDR3 spans 14 residues. Germline trimming cut 2 bases from V and 3 bases from J; bases unmatched to any gene: 4. This clone was recorded only once. Its target is unknown. The TCR comes from a man aged 35-49 years with renal cell carcinoma. The sample here was tumor tissue, taken from a patient whose treatment was nephrectomy without radiotherapy. The V and J genes are TRBV7-9 and TRBJ2-7; 7 bases match TRBD1. CDR3 sequence: CASSLTDRDYEQYF. CDR3 nucleotide sequence: TGTGCCAGCAGCTTAACCGACAGGGACTACGAGCAGTACTTC.